These T cell receptor beta chains were read from a single sample in a study of T cell changes during pregnancy in multiple sclerosis. Assay used: immunoSEQ multiplex PCR; TCRdb lists only in-frame clones, some missing. Among around 99,000 clones listed, 92% were seen once. The specimen was peripheral blood, collected in the third trimester of pregnancy. The origin of the receptors is a female donor in good health, enrolled as a control in a pregnancy study. Each CDR3 is given with its conserved first and last residue. D genes are given only for firm matches. Clone size is stated in some rows and not others, as once, few, many or a class when expanded.

.	.	TRBV6-6	TRBJ1-2	CASSYADRLYGYTF	TGTGCCAGCAGTTACGCAGACAGGCTCTATGGCTACACCTTC
.	.	TRBV7-2	TRBJ2-1	CASSLVRGNEQFF	TGTGCCAGCAGCTTAGTCAGGGGCAATGAGCAGTTCTTC
.	.	TRBV6-1	TRBJ2-2	CASSVTGIGELFF	TGTGCCAGCAGTGTTACAGGGATCGGGGAGCTGTTTTTT
.	.	TRBV6-5	TRBJ1-3	CASSYGGSGNTIYF	TGTGCCAGCAGTTATGGCGGCTCTGGAAACACCATATATTTT
.	.	TRBV11-2	TRBJ2-3	CASSSSTDTQYF	TGTGCCAGCAGCTCTAGCACAGATACGCAGTATTTT
TRBD1	.	TRBV27	TRBJ1-2	CASSRKTGEFYGYTF	TGTGCCAGCAGCCGCAAGACAGGGGAATTCTATGGCTACACCTTC
TRBD1	.	TRBV6-1	TRBJ2-2	CASSSGTGDTGELFF	TGTGCCAGCAGTTCCGGGACAGGGGACACCGGGGAGCTGTTTTTT
.	.	TRBV19	TRBJ1-4	CASSSPLSGLATNEKLFF	TGTGCCAGTAGTTCCCCTCTCAGTGGACTTGCAACTAATGAAAAACTGTTTTTT
.	.	TRBV18	TRBJ1-6	CASSKVTADSPLHF	TGTGCCAGCTCTAAGGTCACTGCGGATTCACCCCTCCACTTT
TRBD2	.	TRBV7-3	TRBJ2-1	CASSPRRLAGVNEQFF	TGTGCCAGCAGCCCAAGGCGGCTAGCGGGGGTGAATGAGCAGTTCTTC
.	.	TRBV29-1	TRBJ2-1	CSVGGLATLNTYNEQFF	TGCAGCGTGGGGGGACTGGCCACTTTGAACACTTACAATGAGCAGTTCTTC
.	.	TRBV9	TRBJ2-3	CASSSRGGDTDTQYF	TGTGCCAGCAGCTCCAGAGGGGGAGACACAGATACGCAGTATTTT
.	.	TRBV19	TRBJ1-3	CASSILNSGNTIYF	TGTGCCAGTAGTATTCTTAACTCTGGAAACACCATATATTTT
TRBD1	once	TRBV19	TRBJ2-2	CASGQGPNTGELFF	TGTGCCAGTGGACAGGGGCCTAACACCGGGGAGCTGTTTTTT
TRBD2	.	TRBV11-2	TRBJ2-7	CASSSAGGPYEQYF	TGTGCCAGCAGCTCGGCGGGGGGGCCCTACGAGCAGTACTTC
TRBD1	.	TRBV9	TRBJ1-2	CASSDRQGQGDGYTF	TGTGCCAGCAGCGATCGCCAGGGACAGGGAGATGGCTACACCTTC
TRBD1	.	TRBV18	TRBJ1-1	CASSPGTGNMNTEAFF	TGTGCCAGCTCACCAGGGACAGGGAACATGAACACTGAAGCTTTCTTT
TRBD1	.	TRBV29-1	TRBJ2-1	CSGGTGGYNEQFF	TGCAGCGGCGGGACAGGGGGGTACAATGAGCAGTTCTTC
.	few	TRBV2	TRBJ1-1	CASSARGINTEAFF	TGTGCCAGCAGTGCTAGGGGGATTAACACTGAAGCTTTCTTT
TRBD1	.	TRBV7-9	TRBJ2-7	CASSPGTDYEQYF	TGTGCCAGCAGCCCAGGGACAGACTACGAGCAGTACTTC
.	.	TRBV30	TRBJ2-2	CAWKGQFPGELFF	TGTGCCTGGAAGGGACAATTTCCCGGGGAGCTGTTTTTT
TRBD1	once	TRBV11-2	TRBJ2-7	CASSRGQLYEQYF	TGTGCCAGCAGCCGGGGACAGCTCTACGAGCAGTACTTC
.	.	TRBV11-3	TRBJ1-6	CASSLDPDGDSPLHF	TGTGCCAGCAGCTTAGATCCTGACGGGGATTCACCCCTCCACTTT
.	.	TRBV30	TRBJ1-2	CAWSVRAQGGYTF	TGTGCCTGGAGTGTAAGGGCACAGGGAGGCTACACCTTC
.	.	TRBV30	TRBJ1-5	CAWSTEANQPQHF	TGTGCCTGGAGTACCGAGGCCAATCAGCCCCAGCATTTT
.	.	TRBV6-4	TRBJ2-2	CASSELTDTGELFF	TGTGCCAGCAGTGAGCTTACTGACACCGGGGAGCTGTTTTTT
TRBD1	.	TRBV19	TRBJ1-3	CASSIKQGVPSGNTIYF	TGTGCCAGTAGTATAAAGCAGGGGGTCCCTTCTGGAAACACCATATATTTT
TRBD2	.	TRBV5-1	TRBJ2-3	CASSSIAGGADTQYF	TGCGCCAGCAGCTCGATAGCGGGGGGGGCAGATACGCAGTATTTT
.	.	TRBV19	TRBJ1-3	CASSKSDSSGNTIYF	TGTGCCAGTAGCAAATCGGACAGCTCTGGAAACACCATATATTTT
TRBD2	.	TRBV11-2	TRBJ2-3	CASSLGLAGHTDTQYF	TGTGCCAGCAGCTTAGGACTAGCGGGGCACACAGATACGCAGTATTTT
.	.	TRBV14	TRBJ2-7	CASSSRGANSYEQYF	TGTGCCAGCAGCTCCCGGGGGGCCAACTCCTACGAGCAGTACTTC
TRBD1	.	TRBV11-3	TRBJ1-2	CASSSSPDRDSYTF	TGTGCCAGCAGCTCATCCCCGGACAGGGACTCCTACACCTTC
.	.	TRBV7-2	TRBJ1-1	CACSRGGGTEAFF	TGTGCCTGTTCACGGGGAGGGGGCACTGAAGCTTTCTTT
TRBD1	.	TRBV7-8	TRBJ1-1	CASSPTGLRTEAFF	TGTGCCAGCAGCCCGACAGGGTTAAGGACTGAAGCTTTCTTT
.	.	TRBV13	TRBJ1-1	CASSFRRVNTEAFF	TGTGCCAGCAGCTTTCGCAGGGTGAACACTGAAGCTTTCTTT
TRBD1	once	TRBV15	TRBJ1-2	CATGDGTDPYSNYGYTF	TGTGCCACGGGGGACGGGACAGATCCTTATAGTAACTATGGCTACACCTTC
.	once	TRBV5-8	TRBJ1-2	CASSLSPRGGYTF	TGTGCCAGCAGCTTGTCTCCCCGAGGTGGCTACACCTTC
.	few	TRBV5-4	TRBJ2-1	CASSLGDTWGNEQFF	TGTGCCAGCAGCTTGGGGGACACCTGGGGGAATGAGCAGTTCTTC
.	.	TRBV19	TRBJ1-2	CASSALTGSVGYTF	TGTGCCAGTAGTGCCTTGACCGGGAGTGTTGGCTACACCTTC
TRBD1	.	TRBV6-5	TRBJ2-3	CASSRDRAPDTQYF	TGTGCCAGCAGTAGGGACAGGGCTCCAGATACGCAGTATTTT
.	.	TRBV5-6	TRBJ2-7	CASSSMTDSYTIYEQYF	TGTGCCAGCAGCTCAATGACAGACTCCTATACTATTTACGAGCAGTACTTC
.	.	TRBV6-1	TRBJ2-4	CASSEIQGIRRAKNIQYF	TGTGCCAGCAGTGAAATCCAGGGTATTCGAAGAGCCAAAAACATTCAGTACTTC
.	.	TRBV15	TRBJ2-1	CATRQPGQSYNEQFF	TGTGCCACCCGACAGCCGGGACAATCCTACAATGAGCAGTTCTTC
.	.	TRBV6-4	TRBJ1-4	CASSETDDATNEKLFF	TGTGCCAGCAGTGAGACAGACGACGCAACTAATGAAAAACTGTTTTTT
TRBD1	.	TRBV7-9	TRBJ1-1	CASSWVNRGPEAFF	TGTGCCAGCAGCTGGGTTAACAGGGGGCCTGAAGCTTTCTTT
.	.	TRBV4-2	TRBJ1-1	CASSQDFGGSWDTEAFF	TGTGCCAGCAGCCAAGATTTCGGGGGTTCATGGGACACTGAAGCTTTCTTT
.	.	TRBV30	TRBJ2-3	CASHGGLADTQYF	TGTGCCTCCCACGGGGGGCTTGCAGATACGCAGTATTTT
.	.	TRBV30	TRBJ2-1	CAWVPRRASTPFF	TGTGCCTGGGTGCCCCGGCGGGCCTCCACGCCGTTCTTC
TRBD1	.	TRBV19	TRBJ1-6	CASSLRTGKSSYNSPLHF	TGTGCCAGTAGTCTTAGGACAGGGAAGAGCTCCTATAATTCACCCCTCCACTTT
.	.	TRBV11-3	TRBJ1-1	CASSRDTEAFF	TGTGCCAGCAGCCGTGACACTGAAGCTTTCTTT
.	.	TRBV9	TRBJ2-1	CASGQYNEQFF	TGTGCCAGCGGACAGTACAATGAGCAGTTCTTC